This T cell receptor beta chain was observed in a study of blood T cell repertoires in COVID-19. Overall study: COVID-19 samples, acute and convalescent, were from the United States, Italy and Spain. PBMCs, B-cell-depleted T cells, or T cells were the source of the cDNA or gDNA that made up the material.

Data came from immunoSEQ multiplex PCR; TCRdb stores just in-frame clones and leaves some out. The repertoire holds 450,000 to 500,000 clones, with 80% to 90% as singletons. This receptor was identified in a human donor in a cohort sampled during active COVID-19. The sequencing sample was made of peripheral blood.

The CDR3 nucleotides are TGTGCCATCAGTGACGAGACTAGTAGGGAGACCCAGTACTTC. Translation gives CAISDETSRETQYF. The chain carries TRBV10-3 and TRBJ2-5; perhaps TRBD2 as D (6 bases). Germline V gives CDR1 ENHRY, CDR2 SYGVKD. V was pared by 3 bases and J by 5 bases, with 13 bases between. The CDR3 contains 14 residues.